The 21 T cell receptor beta chains reported below all come from one sample, sequenced in a study of T cell clonality in common variable immunodeficiency. Sequenced by immunoSEQ multiplex PCR; TCRdb stores in-frame clones only, minus some. Altogether some 60,000 clones were found in the sample, and no singletons occur. Specimen: peripheral blood mononuclear cells. All receptors come from a person between 18 and 69 years old in good health.

This clone was found many times. Read data end 3 residues before the CDR3 end; the end is taken from the germline J gene. The rearrangement uses TRBV19 and TRBJ2-3; 12 positions match TRBD2. With V trimmed by 3 bases and J by 7 bases, 5 bases remained unmatched. The CDR3 is 15 residues long. Looked up from germline, CDR1 is LNHDA and CDR2 is SQIVND (reference sequence). This CDR3 reads CASSMSSGRANTQYF. CDR3 DNA (partial): TGTGCCAGTAGTATGTCTAGCGGGAGGGCCAATACG. The variable domain in full, with the rest retrieved from reference TRBV19 and TRBJ2-3, is DGGITQSPKYLFRKEGQNVTLSCEQNLNHDAMYWYRQDPGQGLRLIYYSQIVNDFQKGDIAEGYSVSREKKESFPLTVTSAQKNPTAFYLCASSMSSGRANTQYFGPGTRLTVL.

In this sample, this clone turned up many times. The read ends 3 residues shy of where the CDR3 ends; the end is completed using the germline J gene. V usage is TRBV7-2 and J usage is TRBJ2-7; D possibly corresponds to TRBD1 (6 bases). The CDR3 is 14 amino acids. Germline-derived CDR1 and CDR2 are SGHTA and FQGNSA. V lost 0 bases to trimming and J lost 2 bases, with 8 bases between them. CDR3 DNA, as far as it was read: TGTGCCAGCAGCTTAGCTAGGGGGACCTACGAG. Translating gives CASSLARGTYE. The whole CDR3 sequence reads CASSLARGTYEQYF.

This clone was counted ten times or more. The sequenced fragment ends 3 residues before the CDR3 boundary, so the rest is inferred from the germline J gene. The chain has TRBV5-1 and TRBJ2-3, with 8 bases identical to TRBD2. Per germline, CDR1 SGHRS and CDR2 YFSETQ. V gave up 4 bases and J gave up 7 bases; unmatched junction bases: 14. The length of the CDR3 is 16 residues. The sequenced part of the CDR3 DNA is TGCGCCAGCAGCCCCCGGTTAGCGGGAATGGAAAATACG. Residues: CASSPRLAGMENT. The entire CDR3 protein reads CASSPRLAGMENTQYF.

This clone was detected many times. The read comes to an end 3 residues before the CDR3 does, leaving the germline J gene to fill in the end. This chain links TRBV2 with TRBJ2-7; 9 bases line up with TRBD2. The germline gives CDR1 SNHLY, CDR2 FYNNEI. The V and J ends lost 0 bases and 6 bases, in that order; junction bases with no gene match: 6. CDR3 length: 15 residues. CDR3 region: CASSEALSGSSEQYF. The CDR3 DNA, read in part, is TGTGCCAGCAGTGAAGCGCTTAGCGGGAGTTCCGAG.

This clone was observed at least ten times. The CDR3 end lies 3 residues beyond the end of the read and is filled in from the germline J gene. The chain combines TRBV5-1 with TRBJ1-4, with a possible D match to TRBD1 (5 bases). V was pared by 0 bases and J by 5 bases, with 8 bases between. The CDR3 is made up of 14 amino acids. The germline gives CDR1 SGHRS, CDR2 YFSETQ. The CDR3 sequence is CASSLGEGNEKLFF. CDR3 DNA (partial): TGCGCCAGCAGCTTGGGCGAGGGGAATGAAAAA.

At least ten counts were recorded for this clone. The read ends 3 residues shy of where the CDR3 ends; the end is completed using the germline J gene. The chain couples TRBV7-3 to TRBJ1-1; the D is unclear. This CDR3 spans 13 amino acids. Trimming removed 1 base at V and 3 bases at J, with 6 bases between. Germline CDR1 is SGHTA and CDR2 is FQGTGA. CDR3 loop: CASSLNRDTEAFF. CDR3 DNA, as far as it was read: TGTGCCAGCAGCTTAAATAGGGACACTGAA.

This clone has ten or more counts. The CDR3 region is CASSLSGRRNEQFF. The DNA read from the CDR3 is TGTGCCAGCTCACTTAGCGGGAGAAGGAATGAG. This chain uses TRBV18 with TRBJ2-1; 9 bases are a match to TRBD2. The read comes to an end 3 residues before the CDR3 does, leaving the germline J gene to fill in the end. V shed 4 bases and J 7 bases; nucleotides not matched to a gene: 5. The CDR3 is made up of 14 amino acids. Germline lookup yields CDR1 KGHSH and CDR2 LQKENI.

This clone was found many times. Sequencing ends 3 residues short of the CDR3 end; the germline J gene provides the rest. This chain links TRBV28 with TRBJ2-7, with a weak D call TRBD1 (5 bases). Germline CDR1 reads MDHEN; CDR2 reads SYDVKM. Trimming stripped 10 bases from V and 0 bases from J, with 10 bases between. CDR3 length equals 12 residues. The CDR3 is CATSTVSYEQYF. The DNA read from the CDR3 is TGTGCCACATCGACAGTCTCCTACGAG. The full variable domain, its missing parts supplied by reference TRBV28 and TRBJ2-7, is DVKVTQSSRYLVKRTGEKVFLECVQDMDHENMFWYRQDPGLGLRLIYFSYDVKMKEKGDIPEGYSVSREKKERFSLILESASTNQTSMYLCATSTVSYEQYFGPGTRLTVT.

In this sample, this clone turned up many times. The read ends 3 residues shy of where the CDR3 ends; the end is completed using the germline J gene. This sequence joins TRBV6-1 and TRBJ2-1, with TRBD2 identical over 13 bases. The germline V gene has CDR1 MNHNS and CDR2 SASEGT. The CDR3 is 16 residues long. V gave up 3 bases and J gave up 8 bases; unmatched junction bases: 7. Incomplete CDR3 DNA: TGTGCCAGCAGTGATCGGACTAGCGGGAGTTGGGATGAG. It yields the protein CASSDRTSGSWDE. The full CDR3 protein is CASSDRTSGSWDEQFF.

This clone was seen repeatedly, ten times or more. One end of the junction is discordant with germline, which a read error may explain. The observed sequence ends 3 residues before the CDR3 terminus, with the missing tail filled in from the germline J gene. The gene calls are TRBV4-2 and TRBJ2-3; D is possibly TRBD2 (6 bases). Per the germline V gene, CDR1 is LGHNA and CDR2 is YNFKEQ. The CDR3 runs to 13 residues. This chain's CDR3 is CASSHAGTDTQYF. The CDR3 bases that were read are TGCGCCAGCAGCCATGCGGGAACAGATACG.

This clone was detected many times. The read stops 3 residues short of the end of the CDR3; the missing end is completed from the germline J gene. This rearrangement joins TRBV5-1 to TRBJ2-7; a weak D match, TRBD1 (5 bases). Germline CDR1 SGHRS, CDR2 YFSETQ. The length of the CDR3 is 13 residues. The V end was cut by 5 bases, the J end by 3 bases, with 12 bases between. CDR3 DNA, as far as it was read: TGCGCCAGCAGGGTCGACAGTTACTACGAG. It translates to CASRVDSYYE. The whole CDR3 sequence reads CASRVDSYYEQYF.

Many counts were recorded for this clone. The read terminates 3 residues before the CDR3 end, so the remaining end is supplied by the germline J gene. This chain uses TRBV18 with TRBJ2-5; D is perhaps TRBD1 (7 bases). Germline V gene lookup returns CDR1 KGHSH and CDR2 LQKENI. Trimming cost V 3 bases and J 4 bases, with 15 bases left between them. The CDR3 length is 15 residues. The part of the CDR3 DNA that was read is TGTGCCAGCTCACCTTTGGACAGGAGGGGAGAGACC. Amino acid sequence: CASSPLDRRGET. The entire CDR3 sequence reads CASSPLDRRGETQYF.

This clone appeared many times. The read ends 3 residues shy of where the CDR3 ends; the end is completed using the germline J gene. J is TRBJ1-5 and V is TRBV19, with 9 bases identical to TRBD1. With V trimmed by 8 bases and J by 0 bases, 5 bases remained unmatched. Germline assignment: CDR1 LNHDA and CDR2 SQIVND (reference sequence). The CDR3 has 15 amino acids. The sequenced part of the CDR3 DNA is TGTGCCAGTCGACGGACAGGGGTTAGCAATCAGCCC. Protein product: CASRRTGVSNQP. The complete CDR3 sequence is CASRRTGVSNQPQHF. Full variable domain (remainder filled in from reference TRBV19 and TRBJ1-5): DGGITQSPKYLFRKEGQNVTLSCEQNLNHDAMYWYRQDPGQGLRLIYYSQIVNDFQKGDIAEGYSVSREKKESFPLTVTSAQKNPTAFYLCASRRTGVSNQPQHFGDGTRLSIL.

This clone was observed at least ten times. Partial CDR3 DNA: TGCAGTGCCCCTCCCGGGGGTGGGGCCAACGTC. Its protein product is CSAPPGGGANV. In full, the CDR3 is CSAPPGGGANVLTF. The chain couples TRBV20-1 to TRBJ2-6; a weak D match, TRBD2 (6 bases). The read ends 3 residues shy of where the CDR3 ends; the end is completed using the germline J gene. The germline CDR1 and CDR2 sequences are DFQATT and SNEGSKA (reference sequence). V lost 6 bases and J lost 3, with 12 bases in between. The CDR3 length is 14 residues.

This clone was detected many times. Sequencing ends 3 residues short of the CDR3 end; the germline J gene provides the rest. The chain is built from TRBV20-1 and TRBJ1-5; tentative D call: TRBD1 (6 bases). The germline V gene encodes CDR1 DFQATT and CDR2 SNEGSKA (reference sequence). V was pared by 5 bases and J by 4 bases, with 15 bases between. The CDR3 consists of 14 residues. The CDR3 is CSAPTGTLNQPQHF. Incomplete CDR3 DNA: TGCAGTGCTCCAACCGGGACACTTAATCAGCCC.

This clone has at least ten counts. The sequenced fragment ends 3 residues before the CDR3 boundary, so the rest is inferred from the germline J gene. V and J are TRBV19 and TRBJ1-2; TRBD1 aligns across 9 bases. CDR1 and CDR2 from the germline V gene are LNHDA and SQIVND (reference sequence). Trimming cost V 9 bases and J 4 bases; bases outside gene matches: 6. The CDR3 sequence is 13 residues long. The CDR3 DNA, read in part, is TGTGCCAGCAAGGACAGGGGAGCCTATGGC. Its translation is CASKDRGAYG. The CDR3 in its entirety is CASKDRGAYGYTF.

This clone has at least ten counts. The observed sequence ends 3 residues before the CDR3 terminus, with the missing tail filled in from the germline J gene. The J gene is TRBJ1-2, the V gene TRBV2; D not resolved. The CDR3 runs to 15 residues. In germline, CDR1 is SNHLY, CDR2 FYNNEI. CDR3 bases read: TGTGCCAGCAGTGAAGGGAGAGCCTACAGAGGAGGC. This codes for CASSEGRAYRGG. The whole CDR3 sequence is CASSEGRAYRGGYTF.

This clone occurred many times. The read finishes 3 residues shy of the CDR3 end, and the germline J gene is used to complete it. This chain connects TRBV2 to TRBJ2-5, with 9 bases fitting TRBD2. V lost 1 base to trimming and J lost 5 bases; unmatched junction nucleotides: 8. In germline, CDR1 is SNHLY, CDR2 FYNNEI. The CDR3 is made up of 16 amino acids. CDR3 DNA, as far as it was read: TGTGCCAGCAGTGAAGAGGCTAGCGGGACTGGGGAGACC. This gives the protein CASSEEASGTGET. From start to end, the CDR3 is CASSEEASGTGETQYF.

This clone has at least ten counts. The sequence runs out 3 residues before the end of the CDR3; the remainder is reconstructed from the germline J gene. This chain uses TRBV20-1 with TRBJ2-5, with D possibly being TRBD2 (6 bases). The germline CDR1 and CDR2 sequences are DFQATT and SNEGSKA (reference sequence). The CDR3 loop spans 14 amino acids. Trimming left V 3 bases short and J 3 bases short, with 14 bases between. CDR3 bases read: TGCAGTGCTAGGGGTGCGGGGTTGGAAGAGACC. It encodes CSARGAGLEET. The whole CDR3 region reads CSARGAGLEETQYF.

This clone was counted at least ten times. CDR3 bases read: TGTGCCAGCAGCTTAGAGGGTGAG. Its translation is CASSLEGE. The entire CDR3 is CASSLEGEQFF. V and J are TRBV7-3 and TRBJ2-1; a weak D match, TRBD2 (5 bases). The CDR3 extends 3 residues past the end of the read, so its final part is completed from the germline J gene. Trimming pared 2 bases from V and 9 bases from J, leaving 5 bases between. Germline V gives CDR1 SGHTA, CDR2 FQGTGA. The length of the CDR3 is 11 residues.

The table lists this clone with many counts. The read comes to an end 3 residues before the CDR3 does, leaving the germline J gene to fill in the end. The chain is built from TRBV18 and TRBJ2-5; D ambiguous. The germline gives CDR1 KGHSH, CDR2 LQKENI. Trimming took 1 base from V and 4 from J, leaving 13 bases between them. This CDR3 is 15 amino acids long. The CDR3 loop reads CASSPLVAGIETQYF. The DNA read from the CDR3 is TGTGCCAGCTCACCACTGGTGGCAGGCATAGAGACC. The variable domain in full, with the rest retrieved from reference TRBV18 and TRBJ2-5, is NAGVMQNPRHLVRRRGQEARLRCSPMKGHSHVYWYRQLPEEGLKFMVYLQKENIIDESGMPKERFSAEFPKEGPSILRIQQVVRGDSAAYFCASSPLVAGIETQYFGPGTRLLVL.